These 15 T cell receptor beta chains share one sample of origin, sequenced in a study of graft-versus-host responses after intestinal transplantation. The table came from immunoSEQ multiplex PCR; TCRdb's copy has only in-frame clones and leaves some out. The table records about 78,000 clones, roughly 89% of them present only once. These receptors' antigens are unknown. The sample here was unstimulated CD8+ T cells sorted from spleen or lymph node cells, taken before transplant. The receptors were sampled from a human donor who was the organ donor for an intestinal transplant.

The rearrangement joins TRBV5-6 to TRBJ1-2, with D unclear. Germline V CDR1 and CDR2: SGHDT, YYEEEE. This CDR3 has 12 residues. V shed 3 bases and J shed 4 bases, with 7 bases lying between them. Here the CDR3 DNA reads TGTGCCAGCAGCTCAGACACCTATGGCTACACCTTC. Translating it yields CASSSDTYGYTF.

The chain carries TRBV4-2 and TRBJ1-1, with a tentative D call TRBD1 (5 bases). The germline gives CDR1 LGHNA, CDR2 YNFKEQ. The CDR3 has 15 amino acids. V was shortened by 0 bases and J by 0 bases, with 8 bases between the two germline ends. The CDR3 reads CASSQDDSMNTEAFF. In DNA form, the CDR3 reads TGTGCCAGCAGCCAAGACGACAGCATGAACACTGAAGCTTTCTTT.

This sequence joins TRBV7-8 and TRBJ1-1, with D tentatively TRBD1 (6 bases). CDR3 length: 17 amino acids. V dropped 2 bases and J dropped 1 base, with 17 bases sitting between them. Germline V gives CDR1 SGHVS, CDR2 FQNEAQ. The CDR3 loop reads CASSLPVIQGANTEAFF. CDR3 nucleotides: TGTGCCAGCAGCTTACCCGTAATACAGGGCGCGAACACTGAAGCTTTCTTT.

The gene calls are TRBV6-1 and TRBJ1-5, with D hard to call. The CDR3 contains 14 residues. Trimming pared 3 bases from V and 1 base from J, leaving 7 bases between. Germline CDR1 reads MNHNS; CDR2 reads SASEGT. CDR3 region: CASSDFTSNQPQHF. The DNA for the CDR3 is TGTGCCAGCAGTGATTTTACAAGCAATCAGCCCCAGCATTTT.

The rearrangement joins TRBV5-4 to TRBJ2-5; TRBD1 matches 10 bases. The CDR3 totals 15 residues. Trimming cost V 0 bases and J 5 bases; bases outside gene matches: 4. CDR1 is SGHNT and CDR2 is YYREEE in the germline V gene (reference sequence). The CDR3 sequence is CASSLGGTGEETQYF. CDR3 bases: TGTGCCAGCAGCTTGGGGGGGACAGGGGAGGAGACCCAGTACTTC.

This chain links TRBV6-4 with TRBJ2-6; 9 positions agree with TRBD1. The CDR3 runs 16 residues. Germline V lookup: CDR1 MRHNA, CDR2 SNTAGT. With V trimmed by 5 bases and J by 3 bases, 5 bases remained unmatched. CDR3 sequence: CASSNTGGDGANVLTF. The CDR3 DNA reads TGTGCCAGCAGTAACACAGGGGGCGATGGGGCCAACGTCCTGACTTTC.

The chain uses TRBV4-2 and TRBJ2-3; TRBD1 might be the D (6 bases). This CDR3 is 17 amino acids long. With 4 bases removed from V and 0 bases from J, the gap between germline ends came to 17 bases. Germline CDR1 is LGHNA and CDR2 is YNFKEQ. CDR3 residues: CASSLGHRGWSTDTQYF. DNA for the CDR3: TGTGCCAGCAGCCTTGGCCATAGGGGGTGGAGCACAGATACGCAGTATTTT.

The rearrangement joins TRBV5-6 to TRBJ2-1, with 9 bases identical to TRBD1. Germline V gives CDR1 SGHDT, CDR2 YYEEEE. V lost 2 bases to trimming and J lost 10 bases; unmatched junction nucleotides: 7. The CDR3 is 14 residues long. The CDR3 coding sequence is TGTGCCAGCAGCTTCACTTACAGGGGGCAGGAGCAGTTCTTC. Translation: CASSFTYRGQEQFF.

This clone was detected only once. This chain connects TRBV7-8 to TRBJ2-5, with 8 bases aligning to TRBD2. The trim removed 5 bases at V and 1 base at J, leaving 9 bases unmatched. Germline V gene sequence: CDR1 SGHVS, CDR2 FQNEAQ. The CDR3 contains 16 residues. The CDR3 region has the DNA TGTGCCAGCAGCCAGGTCCAAGGACTAGCCCAAGAGACCCAGTACTTC. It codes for CASSQVQGLAQETQYF.

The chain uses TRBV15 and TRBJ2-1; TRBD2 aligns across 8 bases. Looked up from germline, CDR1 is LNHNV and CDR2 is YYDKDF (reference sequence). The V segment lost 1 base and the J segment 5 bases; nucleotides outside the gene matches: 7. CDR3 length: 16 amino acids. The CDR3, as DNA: TGTGCCACCAGCAGAGTCCCGGCGGGGGGTAACAATGAGCAGTTCTTC. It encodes CATSRVPAGGNNEQFF.

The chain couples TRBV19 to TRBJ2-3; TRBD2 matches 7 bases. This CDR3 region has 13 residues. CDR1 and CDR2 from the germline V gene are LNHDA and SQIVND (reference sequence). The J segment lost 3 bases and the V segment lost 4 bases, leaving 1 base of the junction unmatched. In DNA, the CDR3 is TGTGCCAGTAGTACCGGGGGGACAGATACGCAGTATTTT. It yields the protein CASSTGGTDTQYF.

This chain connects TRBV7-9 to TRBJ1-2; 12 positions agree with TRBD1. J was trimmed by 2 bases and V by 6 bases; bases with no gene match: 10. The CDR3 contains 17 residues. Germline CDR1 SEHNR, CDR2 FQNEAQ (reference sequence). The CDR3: CASSKPGTGGPNYGYTF. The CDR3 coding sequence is TGTGCCAGCAGTAAGCCCGGGACAGGGGGCCCAAACTATGGCTACACCTTC.

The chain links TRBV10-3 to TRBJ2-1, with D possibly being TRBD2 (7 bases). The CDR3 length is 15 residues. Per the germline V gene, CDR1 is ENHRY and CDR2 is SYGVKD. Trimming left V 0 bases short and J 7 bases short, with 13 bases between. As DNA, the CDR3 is TGTGCCATCAGTGAGTCGAGGGGGGGGTGGAATGAGCAGTTCTTC. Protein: CAISESRGGWNEQFF.

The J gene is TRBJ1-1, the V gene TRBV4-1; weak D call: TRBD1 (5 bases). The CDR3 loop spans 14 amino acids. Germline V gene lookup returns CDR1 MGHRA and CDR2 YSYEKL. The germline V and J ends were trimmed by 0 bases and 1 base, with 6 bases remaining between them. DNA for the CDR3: TGCGCCAGCAGCCAAGACAGGGCGAACACTGAAGCTTTCTTT. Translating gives CASSQDRANTEAFF.

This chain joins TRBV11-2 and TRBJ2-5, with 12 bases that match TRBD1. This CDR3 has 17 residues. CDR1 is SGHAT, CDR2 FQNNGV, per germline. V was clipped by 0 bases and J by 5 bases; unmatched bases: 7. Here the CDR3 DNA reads TGTGCCAGCAGCTTAGACTACCGGGACAGGGGGCGGGAGACCCAGTACTTC. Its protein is CASSLDYRDRGRETQYF.